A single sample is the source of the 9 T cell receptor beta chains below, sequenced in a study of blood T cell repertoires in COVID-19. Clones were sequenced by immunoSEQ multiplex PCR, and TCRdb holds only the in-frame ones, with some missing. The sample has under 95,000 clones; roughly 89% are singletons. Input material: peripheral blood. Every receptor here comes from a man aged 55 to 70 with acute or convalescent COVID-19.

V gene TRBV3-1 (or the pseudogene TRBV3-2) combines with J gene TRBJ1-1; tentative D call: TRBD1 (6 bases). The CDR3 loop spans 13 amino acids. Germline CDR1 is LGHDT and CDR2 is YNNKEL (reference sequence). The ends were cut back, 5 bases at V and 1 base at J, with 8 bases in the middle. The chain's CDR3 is CASSLGGNTEAFF. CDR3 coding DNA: TGTGCCAGCAGCTTAGGGGGGAACACTGAAGCTTTCTTT.

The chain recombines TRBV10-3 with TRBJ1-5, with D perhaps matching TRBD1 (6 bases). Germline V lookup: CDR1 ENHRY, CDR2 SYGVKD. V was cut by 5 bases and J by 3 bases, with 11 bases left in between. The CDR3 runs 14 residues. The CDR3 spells CAISRGGTNQPQHF. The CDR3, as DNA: TGTGCCATCAGTCGGGGGGGCACCAATCAGCCCCAGCATTTT.

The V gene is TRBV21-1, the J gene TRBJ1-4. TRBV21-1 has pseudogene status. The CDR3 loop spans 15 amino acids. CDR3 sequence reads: CASSKVQGGDEKLFF. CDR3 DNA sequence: TGTGCCAGCAGCAAAGTCCAGGGAGGGGATGAAAAACTGTTTTTT.

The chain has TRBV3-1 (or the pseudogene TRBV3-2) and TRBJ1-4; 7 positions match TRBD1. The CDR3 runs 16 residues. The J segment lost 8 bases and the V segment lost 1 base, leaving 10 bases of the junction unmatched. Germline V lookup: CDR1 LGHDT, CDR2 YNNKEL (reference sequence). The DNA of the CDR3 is TGTGCCAGCAGCCAAGTGGAGGGGGCGCTTCGGGAAAAACTGTTTTTT. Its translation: CASSQVEGALREKLFF.

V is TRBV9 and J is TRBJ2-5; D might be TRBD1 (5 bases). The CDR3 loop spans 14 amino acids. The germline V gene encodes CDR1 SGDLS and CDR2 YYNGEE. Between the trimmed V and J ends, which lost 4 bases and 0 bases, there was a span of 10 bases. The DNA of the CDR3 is TGTGCCAGCAGCATGGGGCCCAACCAAGAGACCCAGTACTTC. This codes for CASSMGPNQETQYF.

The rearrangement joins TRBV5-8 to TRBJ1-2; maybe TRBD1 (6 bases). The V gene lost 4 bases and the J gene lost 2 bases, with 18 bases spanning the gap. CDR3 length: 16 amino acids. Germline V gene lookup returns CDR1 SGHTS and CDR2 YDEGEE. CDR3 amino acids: CASSNRLMGQNYGYTF. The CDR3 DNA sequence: TGTGCCAGCAGCAACCGTTTAATGGGACAAAACTATGGCTACACCTTC.

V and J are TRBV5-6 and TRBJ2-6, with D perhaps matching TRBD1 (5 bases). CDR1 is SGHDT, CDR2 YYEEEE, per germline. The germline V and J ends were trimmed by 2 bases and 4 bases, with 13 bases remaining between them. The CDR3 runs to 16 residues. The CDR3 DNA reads TGTGCCAGCAGCTTTTTCACAGGTTCGGGGGCCAACGTCCTGACTTTC. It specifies CASSFFTGSGANVLTF.

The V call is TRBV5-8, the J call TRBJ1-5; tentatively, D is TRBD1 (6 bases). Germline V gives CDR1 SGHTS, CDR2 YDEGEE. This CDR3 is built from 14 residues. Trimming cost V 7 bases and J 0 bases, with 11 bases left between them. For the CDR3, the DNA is TGTGCCAGCGCTTCGGACAGTAGCAATCAGCCCCAGCATTTT. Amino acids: CASASDSSNQPQHF.

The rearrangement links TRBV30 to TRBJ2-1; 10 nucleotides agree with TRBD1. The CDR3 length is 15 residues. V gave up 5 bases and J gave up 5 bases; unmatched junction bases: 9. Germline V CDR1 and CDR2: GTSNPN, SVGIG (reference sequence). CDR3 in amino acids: CAWDSPGQGNNEQFF. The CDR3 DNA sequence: TGTGCCTGGGACTCTCCGGGACAGGGGAACAATGAGCAGTTCTTC. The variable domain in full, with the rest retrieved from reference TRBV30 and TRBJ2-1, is SQTIHQWPATLVQPVGSPLSLECTVEGTSNPNLYWYRQAAGRGLQLLFYSVGIGQISSEVPQNLSASRPQDRQFILSSKKLLLSDSGFYLCAWDSPGQGNNEQFFGPGTRLTVL.